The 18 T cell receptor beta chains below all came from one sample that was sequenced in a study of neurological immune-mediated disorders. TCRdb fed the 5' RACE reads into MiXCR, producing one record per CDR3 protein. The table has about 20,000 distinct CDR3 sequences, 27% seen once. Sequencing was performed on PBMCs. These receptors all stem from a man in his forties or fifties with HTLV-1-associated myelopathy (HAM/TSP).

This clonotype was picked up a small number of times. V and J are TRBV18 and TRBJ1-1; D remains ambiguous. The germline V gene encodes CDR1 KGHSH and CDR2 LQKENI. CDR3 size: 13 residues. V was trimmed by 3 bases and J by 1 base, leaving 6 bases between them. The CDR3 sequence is CASSPDGNTEAFF. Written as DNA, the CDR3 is TGTGCCAGCTCACCGGACGGGAACACTGAAGCTTTCTTT.

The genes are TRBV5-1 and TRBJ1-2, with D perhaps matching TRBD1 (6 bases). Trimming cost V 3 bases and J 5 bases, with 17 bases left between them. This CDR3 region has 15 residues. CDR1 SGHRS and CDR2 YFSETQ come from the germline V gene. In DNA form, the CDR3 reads TGCGCCAGCAGCTCCCGGACAGCGCCGTGGTATGGCTACACCTTC. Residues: CASSSRTAPWYGYTF.

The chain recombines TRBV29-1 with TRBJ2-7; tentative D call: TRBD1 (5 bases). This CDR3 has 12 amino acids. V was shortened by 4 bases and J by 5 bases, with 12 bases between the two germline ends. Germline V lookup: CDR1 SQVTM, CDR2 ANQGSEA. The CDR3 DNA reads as TGCAGCGTTGCGAAGACAGAGAACGAGCAGTACTTC. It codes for CSVAKTENEQYF.

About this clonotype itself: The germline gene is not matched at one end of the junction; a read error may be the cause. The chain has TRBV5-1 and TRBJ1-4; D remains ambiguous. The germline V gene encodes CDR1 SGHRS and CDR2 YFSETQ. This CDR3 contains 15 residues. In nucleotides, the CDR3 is TGCACCAGCAGCTTGGATTCGGTACTAAATGAAAAACTGTTTTTT. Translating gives CTSSLDSVLNEKLFF. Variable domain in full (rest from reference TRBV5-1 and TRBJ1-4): KAGVTQTPRYLIKTRGQQVTLSCSPISGHRSVSWYQQTPGQGLQFLFEYFSETQRNKGNFPGRFSGRQFSNSRSEMNVSTLELGDSALYLCTSSLDSVLNEKLFFGSGTQLSVL.

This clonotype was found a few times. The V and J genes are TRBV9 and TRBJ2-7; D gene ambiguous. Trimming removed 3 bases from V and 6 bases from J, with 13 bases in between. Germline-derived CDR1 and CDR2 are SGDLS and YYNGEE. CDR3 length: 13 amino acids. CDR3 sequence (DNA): TGTGCCAGCAGCGGAATTGAAGGGTCCGAGCAGTACTTC. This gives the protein CASSGIEGSEQYF.

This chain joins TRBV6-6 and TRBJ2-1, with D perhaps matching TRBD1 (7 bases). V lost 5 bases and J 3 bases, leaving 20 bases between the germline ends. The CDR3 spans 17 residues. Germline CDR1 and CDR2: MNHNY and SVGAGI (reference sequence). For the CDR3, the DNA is TGTGCCAGCAGTGATGGTGGAGGGGGCCTCCTCTACAATGAGCAGTTCTTC. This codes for CASSDGGGGLLYNEQFF.

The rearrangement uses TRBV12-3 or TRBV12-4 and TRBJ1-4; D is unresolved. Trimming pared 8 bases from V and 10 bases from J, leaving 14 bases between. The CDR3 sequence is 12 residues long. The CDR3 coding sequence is TGTGCCAGCGGGCGACTGAGCGGAAAACTGTTTTTT. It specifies CASGRLSGKLFF.

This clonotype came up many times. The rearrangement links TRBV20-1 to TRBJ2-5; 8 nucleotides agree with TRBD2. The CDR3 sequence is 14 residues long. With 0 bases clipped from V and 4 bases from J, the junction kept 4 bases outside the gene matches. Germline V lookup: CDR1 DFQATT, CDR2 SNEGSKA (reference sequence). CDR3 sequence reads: CSARDPGGAETQYF. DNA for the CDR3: TGCAGTGCTAGAGATCCGGGGGGGGCAGAGACCCAGTACTTC.

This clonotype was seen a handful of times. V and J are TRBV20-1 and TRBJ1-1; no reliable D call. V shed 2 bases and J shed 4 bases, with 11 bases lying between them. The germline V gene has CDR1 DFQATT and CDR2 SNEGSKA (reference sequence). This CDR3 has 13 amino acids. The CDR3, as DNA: TGCAGTGCTAGATTCCCGGGGATCACTGAAGCTTTCTTT. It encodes CSARFPGITEAFF.

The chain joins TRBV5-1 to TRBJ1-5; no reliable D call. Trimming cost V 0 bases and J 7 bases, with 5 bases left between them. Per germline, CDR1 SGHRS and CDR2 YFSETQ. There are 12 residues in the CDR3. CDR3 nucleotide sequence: TGCGCCAGCAGCTTGGACGGACAGCCCCAGCATTTT. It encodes CASSLDGQPQHF.

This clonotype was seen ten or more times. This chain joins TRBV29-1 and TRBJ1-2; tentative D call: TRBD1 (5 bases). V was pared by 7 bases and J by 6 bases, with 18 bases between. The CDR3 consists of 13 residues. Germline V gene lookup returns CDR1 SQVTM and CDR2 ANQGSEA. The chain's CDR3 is CSADSGSVDGYTF. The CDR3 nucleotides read TGCAGCGCCGACAGTGGGTCGGTTGATGGCTACACCTTC.

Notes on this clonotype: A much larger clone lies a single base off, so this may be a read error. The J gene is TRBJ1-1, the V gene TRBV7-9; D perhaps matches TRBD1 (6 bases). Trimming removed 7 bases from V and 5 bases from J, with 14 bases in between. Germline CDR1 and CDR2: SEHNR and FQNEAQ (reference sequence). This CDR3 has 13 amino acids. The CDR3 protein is CASNPYRATEAFF. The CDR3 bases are TGTGCCAGCAACCCGTACAGGGCTACTGAAGCTTTCTTT.

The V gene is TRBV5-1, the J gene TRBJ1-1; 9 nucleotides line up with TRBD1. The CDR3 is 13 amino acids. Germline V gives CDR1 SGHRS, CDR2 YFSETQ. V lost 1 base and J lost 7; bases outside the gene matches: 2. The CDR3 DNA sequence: TGCGCCAGCAGCTTGAGGACAGGGGATGAAGCTTTCTTT. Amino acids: CASSLRTGDEAFF.

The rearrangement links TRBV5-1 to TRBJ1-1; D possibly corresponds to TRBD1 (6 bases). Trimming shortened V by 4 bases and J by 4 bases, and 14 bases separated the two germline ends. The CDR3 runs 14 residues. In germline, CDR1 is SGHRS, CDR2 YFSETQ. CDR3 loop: CASSPWEGGTEAFF. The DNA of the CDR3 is TGCGCCAGCAGCCCTTGGGAGGGGGGCACTGAAGCTTTCTTT.

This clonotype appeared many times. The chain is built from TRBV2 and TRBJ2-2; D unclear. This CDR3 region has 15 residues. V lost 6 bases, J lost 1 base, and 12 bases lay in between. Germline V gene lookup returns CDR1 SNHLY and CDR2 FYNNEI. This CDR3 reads CASRPVLMNTGELFF. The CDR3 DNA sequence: TGTGCCAGCAGACCGGTCCTCATGAACACCGGGGAGCTGTTTTTT.

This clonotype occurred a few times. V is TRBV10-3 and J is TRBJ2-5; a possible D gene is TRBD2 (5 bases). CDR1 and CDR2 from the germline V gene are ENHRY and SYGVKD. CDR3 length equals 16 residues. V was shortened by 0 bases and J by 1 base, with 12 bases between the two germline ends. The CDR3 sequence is CAISESILGSQETQYF. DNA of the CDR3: TGTGCCATCAGTGAGTCGATACTGGGGAGCCAAGAGACCCAGTACTTC.

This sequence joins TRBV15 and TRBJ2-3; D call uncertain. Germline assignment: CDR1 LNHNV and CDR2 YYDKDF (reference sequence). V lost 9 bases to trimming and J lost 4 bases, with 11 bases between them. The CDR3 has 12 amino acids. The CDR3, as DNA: TGTGCCACGGGAATCTCCCCAGATACGCAGTATTTT. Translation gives CATGISPDTQYF.

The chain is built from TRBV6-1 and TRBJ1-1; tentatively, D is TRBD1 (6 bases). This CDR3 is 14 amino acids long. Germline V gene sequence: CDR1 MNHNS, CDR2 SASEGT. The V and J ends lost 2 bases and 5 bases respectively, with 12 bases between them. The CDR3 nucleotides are TGTGCCAGCAGTGAATCAGGGGAAGGAACTGAAGCTTTCTTT. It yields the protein CASSESGEGTEAFF.